Below, 9 T cell receptor beta chains from the same sample are listed, as sequenced in a study of blood T cell repertoires in COVID-19. Libraries were prepared by immunoSEQ multiplex PCR; TCRdb keeps only in-frame clonotypes and omits some of them. The data contain around 200,000 clones, 84% of them singletons. Sample: peripheral blood. These receptors all come from an elderly woman with active or convalescent COVID-19.

The rearrangement joins TRBV7-2 to TRBJ2-1; the match to TRBD2 covers 10 bases. V dropped 2 bases and J dropped 3; count of bases not matched to a gene: 1. The germline gives CDR1 SGHTA, CDR2 FQGNSA. This CDR3 comprises 15 residues. The CDR3 reads CASSLLAGVYNEQFF. The CDR3 nucleotides read TGTGCCAGCAGCTTACTAGCGGGGGTCTACAATGAGCAGTTCTTC.

The gene calls are TRBV13 and TRBJ2-3; the match to TRBD2 covers 9 bases. CDR3 length equals 14 residues. The junction had 4 bases not matched to a gene; V was cut back by 5 bases and J by 4 bases. Germline CDR1 and CDR2: PRHDT and FYEKMQ (reference sequence). CDR3 bases: TGTGCCAGCAGCCCTCGGACTAGCGCAGATACGCAGTATTTT. It codes for CASSPRTSADTQYF.

This clone showed up just once. DNA for the CDR3: TGCGCCAGCAGCTTGGCAAGGGGGGGCAGTCGGTATACCGGGGAGCTGTTTTTT. Its protein product is CASSLARGGSRYTGELFF. The chain joins TRBV5-1 to TRBJ2-2; tentative D call: TRBD2 (7 bases). Germline V gene data show CDR1 as SGHRS and CDR2 as YFSETQ. This CDR3 is 18 amino acids long. Trimming stripped 0 bases from V and 5 bases from J, with 20 bases between.

The V gene is TRBV5-4, the J gene TRBJ2-2; TRBD1 agrees at 7 bases. V shed 5 bases, J shed 9 bases, and the junction held 19 bases outside the gene matches. This CDR3 is 17 amino acids long. Per the germline V gene, CDR1 is SGHNT and CDR2 is YYREEE (reference sequence). The CDR3, as DNA: TGTGCCAGCAGAACGAACGGGGCACCGGGACAGATCAGGGAGCTGTTTTTT. Amino acid sequence: CASRTNGAPGQIRELFF.

V gene TRBV6-5 combines with J gene TRBJ2-7, with 8 positions matching TRBD2. This CDR3 comprises 13 residues. Germline V gene sequence: CDR1 MNHEY, CDR2 SVGAGI. V was pared by 6 bases and J by 4 bases, with 5 bases of the junction left unmatched. CDR3 loop: CASSQREWYEQYF. The CDR3 DNA is TGTGCCAGCAGCCAGCGGGAGTGGTACGAGCAGTACTTC.

V and J are TRBV6-2 or TRBV6-3 and TRBJ1-2; no firm D call. The V and J ends lost 2 bases and 4 bases respectively, with 8 bases between them. In germline, CDR1 is MNHEY, CDR2 SVGEGT. This CDR3 contains 13 residues. The CDR3 DNA reads TGTGCCAGCAGTTACGGACTGAGCTATGGCTACACCTTC. Encoded protein: CASSYGLSYGYTF.

The chain joins TRBV19 to TRBJ2-2; 11 bases line up with TRBD2. The ends lost 7 bases at V and 6 bases at J; junction bases unmatched: 13. Germline V gene lookup returns CDR1 LNHDA and CDR2 SQIVND (reference sequence). The CDR3 loop spans 17 amino acids. Here the CDR3 DNA reads TGTGCCAGTACTAATCTGGGACTAGCGGTGGTAGCCGGGGAGCTGTTTTTT. Translated: CASTNLGLAVVAGELFF.

J is TRBJ2-1 and V is TRBV6-6, with D possibly matching TRBD2 (6 bases). The CDR3 runs to 12 residues. The germline V gene has CDR1 MNHNY and CDR2 SVGAGI (reference sequence). V lost 0 bases and J lost 9, with 6 bases in between. CDR3 residues: CASSYSGGEQFF. CDR3 in DNA: TGTGCCAGCAGTTACTCGGGGGGTGAGCAGTTCTTC.

The chain joins TRBV27 to TRBJ1-6; 8 bases are a match to TRBD1. Germline V gene data show CDR1 as MNHEY and CDR2 as SMNVEV (reference sequence). The CDR3 is 18 residues long. V dropped 3 bases and J dropped 0; count of bases not matched to a gene: 7. The CDR3 region is CASSFRQGMGSYNSPLHF. The CDR3 bases are TGTGCCAGCAGTTTTAGACAGGGGATGGGCTCCTATAATTCACCCCTCCACTTT.